What follows are 32 T cell receptor beta chains derived from one specimen sequenced in a study of CD8+CD57+ T cells in acquired aplastic anemia. The study profiled TCR beta VDJ and CDR3 using genomic DNA as template. TCRdb reprocessed the reads with MiXCR, giving one entry per CDR3 protein. The sample includes 250,000 to 300,000 distinct CDR3 sequences, about 56% of them seen just once. Sequencing input: sorted CD4+, CD8+, or CD8+CD57+ T cells (not recorded which) from PBMCs. These receptors originate from a human donor with severe aplastic anemia or a healthy control (not recorded which).

The rearrangement links TRBV11-1 to TRBJ2-7; TRBD1 is a possible D gene (5 bases). The J call may not be correct, given that the DNA end is closer to TRBJ2-5. The length of the CDR3 is 14 residues. Germline V CDR1 and CDR2: SGHAT, FQDESV (reference sequence). In nucleotides, the CDR3 is TGTGCCAGCAGCCAAACGACAGACCAAGAGACCCAGTACTTC. Its translation is CASSQTTDQETQYF.

This clonotype was seen a few times. The chain is built from TRBV6-2 or TRBV6-3 and TRBJ1-2; D possibly corresponds to TRBD1 (6 bases). The CDR3 covers 14 residues. Germline CDR1 reads MNHEY; CDR2 reads SVGEGT. Between the trimmed V and J ends, which lost 7 bases and 7 bases, there was a span of 19 bases. The CDR3 is CASNYGQFIGGYTF. The CDR3 bases are TGTGCCAGCAACTATGGACAGTTCATTGGTGGCTACACCTTC.

This clonotype was seen many times. The chain joins TRBV6-5 to TRBJ2-2; possibly TRBD1 for D (5 bases). V was pared by 6 bases and J by 7 bases, with 15 bases between. Per the germline V gene, CDR1 is MNHEY and CDR2 is SVGAGI. CDR3 length: 14 residues. CDR3 sequence: CASRPIRVNGELFF. The CDR3 DNA is TGTGCCAGCAGGCCGATCAGGGTCAACGGGGAGCTGTTTTTT.

This clonotype was recorded many times. The chain carries TRBV20-1 and TRBJ1-1, with unresolved D. Germline V gene sequence: CDR1 DFQATT, CDR2 SNEGSKA (reference sequence). V lost 5 bases, J lost 1 base, and 11 bases lay in between. The CDR3 contains 13 residues. CDR3: CSAPQTSNTEAFF. The CDR3 coding sequence is TGCAGTGCTCCTCAAACGTCGAACACTGAAGCTTTCTTT.

As DNA, the CDR3 is TGTGCCAGCAGCCAAGTTCAGGGAAACACCGGGGAGCTGTTTTTT. This sequence encodes CASSQVQGNTGELFF. The V gene is TRBV14, the J gene TRBJ2-2; TRBD1 is a possible D gene (5 bases). Germline loops: CDR1 SGHDN, CDR2 FVKESK. The V gene lost 1 base and the J gene lost 2 bases, with 8 bases spanning the gap. The length of the CDR3 is 15 residues.

The chain has TRBV20-1 and TRBJ2-3; D not certain. V gave up 5 bases and J gave up 2 bases, with 14 bases separating them. The CDR3 loop spans 14 amino acids. Per germline, CDR1 DFQATT and CDR2 SNEGSKA (reference sequence). CDR3 protein: CSAPTGGNTDTQYF. In DNA form, the CDR3 reads TGCAGTGCTCCTACTGGCGGTAACACAGATACGCAGTATTTT.

This clonotype was detected only a few times. The V and J genes are TRBV5-8 and TRBJ1-6, with unresolved D. V lost 6 bases and J lost 10, with 8 bases in between. Per the germline V gene, CDR1 is SGHTS and CDR2 is YDEGEE. The CDR3 is 11 amino acids. The CDR3 DNA reads TGTGCCAGCACCGCAGTATCACCCCTCCACTTT. It specifies CASTAVSPLHF. The full variable domain, in which reference TRBV5-8 and TRBJ1-6 provide the parts outside the CDR3, is EAGVTQSPTHLIKTRGQQATLRCSPISGHTSVYWYQQALGLGLQFLLWYDEGEERNRGNFPPRFSGRQFPNYSSELNVNALELEDSALYLCASTAVSPLHFGNGTRLTVT.

This chain connects TRBV2 to TRBJ1-6; D ambiguous. From germline, CDR1 is SNHLY and CDR2 FYNNEI. V shed 5 bases and J shed 7 bases, with 15 bases lying between them. This CDR3 spans 15 amino acids. CDR3 region: CASSSNSIPNSPLHF. In nucleotides, the CDR3 is TGTGCCAGCAGTTCCAACAGTATTCCGAATTCACCCCTCCACTTT.

This clonotype was recorded many times. DNA of the CDR3: TGTGCCAGCAGCCTGGGACTAGCGCCAAACACCGGGGAGCTGTTTTTT. Translated, it gives CASSLGLAPNTGELFF. This chain joins TRBV5-8 and TRBJ2-2; 10 positions agree with TRBD2. CDR1 is SGHTS and CDR2 is YDEGEE in the germline V gene. The V and J ends lost 4 bases and 2 bases, in that order; junction bases with no gene match: 5. The CDR3 extends over 16 amino acids.

This chain links TRBV7-2 with TRBJ1-1, with TRBD1 identical over 10 bases. CDR3 size: 17 residues. The J segment lost 7 bases and the V segment lost 5 bases, leaving 16 bases of the junction unmatched. Germline V gene lookup returns CDR1 SGHTA and CDR2 FQGNSA. The CDR3 protein is CASSRGQGRSGTREAFF. The DNA for the CDR3 is TGTGCCAGCAGCCGGGGACAGGGGCGGAGTGGTACTCGTGAAGCTTTCTTT. Full variable domain (outside the CDR3, taken from reference TRBV7-2 and TRBJ1-1): GAGVSQSPSNKVTEKGKDVELRCDPISGHTALYWYRQSLGQGLEFLIYFQGNSAPDKSGLPSDRFSAERTGGSVSTLTIQRTQQEDSAVYLCASSRGQGRSGTREAFFGQGTRLTVV.

Here the CDR3 DNA reads TGTGCCAGCTCACCACCTAACAGGGCGACCGGGGAGCTGTTTTTT. This codes for CASSPPNRATGELFF. The V gene is TRBV18, the J gene TRBJ2-2, with D perhaps matching TRBD1 (6 bases). CDR3 length: 15 amino acids. Germline V CDR1 and CDR2: KGHSH, LQKENI. Trimming removed 0 bases from V and 5 bases from J, with 10 bases in between.

As to this clonotype: This may be a read error: a much more frequent sequence differs by one nucleotide. The V gene is TRBV10-1, the J gene TRBJ1-2, with D unresolved. CDR1 is WNHNN and CDR2 is SYGVQD in the germline V gene (reference sequence). V was cut by 11 bases and J by 11 bases, with 9 bases left in between. CDR3 length equals 8 residues. CDR3 sequence: CAGLRYTF. DNA of the CDR3: TGCGCCGGGCTTCGTTACACCTTC.

Of note for this clonotype: A much larger clonotype is one base distant, so this may be a read error. The chain has TRBV10-3 and TRBJ1-5; 7 bases are shared with TRBD1. The V gene's germline CDR1 is ENHRY and CDR2 SYGVKD. This CDR3 region has 14 residues. CDR3 protein: CAISTGDSNRPQHF. For the CDR3, the DNA is TGTGCCATCTCTACAGGGGATAGCAATCGGCCCCAGCATTTT.

CDR3 coding DNA: TGCAGTGCTGGGGATGGCTACACCTTC. Translation gives CSAGDGYTF. The V gene is TRBV20-1, the J gene TRBJ1-2; D unclear. The CDR3 runs to 9 residues. Germline V gene sequence: CDR1 DFQATT, CDR2 SNEGSKA (reference sequence). The ends were cut back, 5 bases at V and 6 bases at J, with 4 bases in the middle.

The J gene is TRBJ2-1, the V gene TRBV7-2; D unclear. This CDR3 contains 12 residues. V lost 5 bases to trimming and J lost 10 bases, with 12 bases between them. Germline V lookup: CDR1 SGHTA, CDR2 FQGNSA. The chain's CDR3 is CASSPPFLEQFF. CDR3 in DNA: TGTGCCAGCAGCCCGCCGTTCCTCGAGCAGTTCTTC.

This clonotype appeared once. J is TRBJ2-7 and V is TRBV27, with D maybe TRBD1 (5 bases). The CDR3 consists of 12 residues. The germline CDR1 and CDR2 sequences are MNHEY and SMNVEV (reference sequence). Trimming took 6 bases from V and 7 from J, leaving 13 bases between them. The CDR3 is CASSREVTEQYF. DNA for the CDR3: TGTGCCAGCAGCAGGGAAGTAACGGAGCAGTACTTC.

The table lists this clonotype with many counts. V gene TRBV2 combines with J gene TRBJ1-5, with D perhaps matching TRBD1 (6 bases). Looked up from germline, CDR1 is SNHLY and CDR2 is FYNNEI. V lost 6 bases, J lost 3 bases, and 18 bases lay in between. This CDR3 comprises 16 residues. The CDR3 here is CASSGTLSGINQPQHF. The CDR3 DNA reads TGTGCCAGCAGCGGGACATTAAGCGGGATCAATCAGCCCCAGCATTTT.

The J gene is TRBJ2-1, the V gene TRBV12-3 or TRBV12-4; possibly TRBD1 for D (5 bases). CDR3 size: 14 residues. Trimming removed 0 bases at V and 12 bases at J, with 15 bases between. The CDR3 here is CASSLAGQRDTQFF. The CDR3 DNA reads as TGTGCCAGCAGTTTAGCGGGGCAGCGAGATACGCAGTTCTTC.

This clonotype was recorded a few times. The V and J genes are TRBV10-3 and TRBJ1-6; TRBD1 matches 8 bases. This CDR3 has 14 amino acids. With 6 bases clipped from V and 5 bases from J, the junction kept 3 bases outside the gene matches. CDR1 ENHRY and CDR2 SYGVKD come from the germline V gene. The CDR3 region is CAIRPTGDNSPLHF. DNA of the CDR3: TGTGCCATCAGACCGACAGGGGATAATTCACCCCTCCACTTT.

This clonotype was counted at least ten times. The CDR3 sequence is CASSSPLWRGGVDTQYF. In DNA, the CDR3 is TGTGCCAGCAGTTCCCCCCTCTGGCGGGGGGGGGTAGATACGCAGTATTTT. The chain has TRBV6-5 and TRBJ2-3, with 9 nucleotides matching TRBD2. Trimming cost V 4 bases and J 5 bases; bases outside gene matches: 13. In germline, CDR1 is MNHEY, CDR2 SVGAGI. This CDR3 has 17 amino acids.

This clonotype was detected many times. The gene calls are TRBV11-3 and TRBJ1-1; D unclear. V lost 1 base, J lost 8 bases, and 11 bases lay in between. CDR1 is SGHNT and CDR2 is YENEEA in the germline V gene. The CDR3 runs to 13 residues. The CDR3 region has the DNA TGTGCCAGCAGCTTAGGCGTGGCAAAGGAAGCTTTCTTT. Its protein is CASSLGVAKEAFF.

The chain employs TRBV12-3 or TRBV12-4 and TRBJ1-2, with D uncertain. V lost 1 base to trimming and J lost 4 bases, with 10 bases between them. The CDR3 is made up of 14 amino acids. The CDR3 protein is CASSLGAVAYGYTF. The CDR3 DNA sequence: TGTGCCAGCAGTTTAGGGGCGGTGGCCTATGGCTACACCTTC.

The chain couples TRBV19 to TRBJ2-7; 7 positions agree with TRBD1. Germline values: CDR1 LNHDA, CDR2 SQIVND (reference sequence). The CDR3 consists of 15 residues. V was pared by 4 bases and J by 6 bases, with 12 bases of the junction left unmatched. The CDR3 bases are TGTGCCAGTAGTAGCTATTCAGGGGGTGGTTTCGAGCAGTACTTC. It translates to CASSSYSGGGFEQYF.

V and J are TRBV20-1 and TRBJ2-7; 10 bases fit TRBD1. This CDR3 spans 14 amino acids. The germline V gene has CDR1 DFQATT and CDR2 SNEGSKA (reference sequence). The CDR3 coding sequence is TGCAATGTTGGTCGGACAGGGGGGGACTACGAGCAGTACTTC. This sequence encodes CNVGRTGGDYEQYF.

The chain combines TRBV5-6 with TRBJ2-1; no firm D call. Germline CDR1 SGHDT, CDR2 YYEEEE. Trimming left V 4 bases short and J 9 bases short, with 11 bases between. The CDR3 is made up of 12 amino acids. The CDR3 nucleotides read TGTGCCAGCAGCGGCCTAGGTGGTGAGCAGTTCTTC. Residues: CASSGLGGEQFF.

This clonotype was counted ten times or more. CDR3 nucleotides: TGTGCCAGCAGGGACAGGGGTGGAGGGTCACCCCTCCACTTT. Protein product: CASRDRGGGSPLHF. The chain is built from TRBV6-5 and TRBJ1-6; the match to TRBD1 covers 9 bases. V trimming: 6 bases; J trimming: 10 bases; junction bases outside the gene matches: 7. The CDR3 has 14 amino acids. Germline lookup yields CDR1 MNHEY and CDR2 SVGAGI.

This clonotype appeared a single time. This chain uses TRBV29-1 with TRBJ2-2, with 8 nucleotides matching TRBD1. CDR3 size: 15 residues. Looked up from germline, CDR1 is SQVTM and CDR2 is ANQGSEA. The V and J ends lost 1 base and 3 bases, in that order; junction bases with no gene match: 4. CDR3 protein: CSVEGAGGDTGELFF. DNA for the CDR3: TGCAGCGTTGAAGGAGCAGGGGGCGACACCGGGGAGCTGTTTTTT.

The genes are TRBV7-2 and TRBJ2-3, with TRBD1 matching 7 bases. With 5 bases clipped from V and 3 bases from J, the junction kept 8 bases outside the gene matches. The CDR3 loop spans 15 amino acids. Germline assignment: CDR1 SGHTA and CDR2 FQGNSA. CDR3 loop: CASSHPGQITDTQYF. The CDR3 bases are TGTGCCAGCAGCCACCCGGGACAGATAACAGATACGCAGTATTTT.

This clonotype has a count of ten or more. The chain couples TRBV5-6 to TRBJ1-6; D possibly corresponds to TRBD1 (6 bases). Germline lookup yields CDR1 SGHDT and CDR2 YYEEEE. CDR3 length: 17 residues. The V gene lost 4 bases and the J gene lost 7 bases, with 21 bases spanning the gap. CDR3 DNA sequence: TGTGCCAGCAGCCGGTCCCCGGGAGAAGGACAGAATTCACCCCTCCACTTT. Protein: CASSRSPGEGQNSPLHF.

This clonotype was detected once. J is TRBJ1-2 and V is TRBV19; perhaps TRBD1 as D (5 bases). The germline V gene has CDR1 LNHDA and CDR2 SQIVND (reference sequence). Trimming shortened V by 8 bases and J by 3 bases, and 19 bases separated the two germline ends. CDR3 length equals 15 residues. The CDR3 protein is CASLGTESDYYGYTF. The CDR3 coding sequence is TGTGCCAGTTTAGGGACGGAGAGTGATTACTATGGCTACACCTTC.

On this clonotype: No conserved phenylalanine or tryptophan is present at the end of the CDR3, so a read error is the likely explanation. CDR3 amino acids: CATSRVVGSGSYEQYL. The CDR3, as DNA: TGTGCCACCAGCAGAGTGGTCGGAAGCGGCTCCTACGAGCAGTACCTC. This chain uses TRBV15 with TRBJ2-7; the D gene is possibly TRBD2 (5 bases). Between the trimmed V and J ends, which lost 1 base and 0 bases, there was a span of 13 bases. The germline V gene has CDR1 LNHNV and CDR2 YYDKDF (reference sequence). The CDR3 spans 16 residues.

This clonotype was observed at least ten times. V is TRBV6-5 and J is TRBJ2-1; D unresolved. The germline CDR1 and CDR2 sequences are MNHEY and SVGAGI. The CDR3 covers 14 residues. Trimming took off 2 bases at V and 5 bases at J, with 10 bases between the two ends. The CDR3: CASSYAVLDNEQFF. The CDR3 nucleotides read TGTGCCAGCAGTTACGCGGTGTTAGACAATGAGCAGTTCTTC.